Below are 13 T cell receptor beta chains sequenced from a single sample in a study of blood T cell repertoires in COVID-19. Only in-frame clones appear in the TCRdb table, and some are missing; sequencing was by immunoSEQ multiplex PCR. The sample yields about half a million clones, 80% to 90% seen once. Sequencing was done on a sample of peripheral blood. Receptors were obtained from a human donor in a cohort sampled during active COVID-19.

The chain uses TRBV5-6 and TRBJ2-2; 8 positions match TRBD1. The CDR3 spans 16 residues. The germline V gene encodes CDR1 SGHDT and CDR2 YYEEEE. V dropped 5 bases and J dropped 5; count of bases not matched to a gene: 11. CDR3 sequence reads: CASSDWGTGRTGELFF. As DNA, the CDR3 is TGTGCCAGCAGTGATTGGGGGACAGGACGTACCGGGGAGCTGTTTTTT.

The chain joins TRBV7-6 to TRBJ1-2, with TRBD1 as a possible D gene (6 bases). Germline V gene data show CDR1 as SGHVS and CDR2 as FNYEAQ. Trimming pared 1 base from V and 8 bases from J, leaving 14 bases between. This CDR3 comprises 14 residues. CDR3 nucleotide sequence: TGTGCCAGCAGCTTAGGGGTGGGGGCAGAAGGCTACACCTTC. This gives the protein CASSLGVGAEGYTF.

The chain uses TRBV27 and TRBJ2-1, with TRBD2 identical over 11 bases. This CDR3 has 20 residues. J was trimmed by 0 bases and V by 6 bases; bases with no gene match: 16. Per the germline V gene, CDR1 is MNHEY and CDR2 is SMNVEV (reference sequence). The CDR3 DNA reads TGTGCCAGCAGCTTAATAGCGGGAGGGCTTCTGTCGAGCTCCTACAATGAGCAGTTCTTC. Translated: CASSLIAGGLLSSSYNEQFF.

The V call is TRBV3-1 (or the pseudogene TRBV3-2), the J call TRBJ1-1; D gene unclear. CDR3 length: 11 amino acids. Germline values: CDR1 LGHDT, CDR2 YNNKEL (reference sequence). Trimming took off 3 bases at V and 8 bases at J, with 7 bases between the two ends. Written as DNA, the CDR3 is TGTGCCAGCAGCCAGTCTCGGGAAGCTTTCTTT. Its translation: CASSQSREAFF.

The genes are TRBV30 and TRBJ1-1, with D uncertain. Between the trimmed V and J ends, which lost 5 bases and 1 base, there was a span of 8 bases. The CDR3 totals 12 residues. Germline assignment: CDR1 GTSNPN and CDR2 SVGIG (reference sequence). CDR3 amino acids: CAWRKPNTEAFF. The CDR3 region has the DNA TGTGCCTGGCGAAAGCCGAACACTGAAGCTTTCTTT.

V and J are TRBV27 and TRBJ2-7; no reliable D call. Germline loops: CDR1 MNHEY, CDR2 SMNVEV (reference sequence). The CDR3 extends over 14 amino acids. Trimming removed 6 bases at V and 0 bases at J, with 12 bases between. For the CDR3, the DNA is TGTGCCAGCAGCTTGTATGCGGACTCCTACGAGCAGTACTTC. Protein: CASSLYADSYEQYF.

This clone was observed once. The rearrangement links TRBV7-2 to TRBJ2-7, with D possibly TRBD2 on 6 matching bases. In germline, CDR1 is SGHTA, CDR2 FQGNSA. V shed 4 bases and J shed 1 base, with 17 bases lying between them. The CDR3 extends over 16 amino acids. The DNA for the CDR3 is TGTGCCAGCAGCTCCTCTCCGGGGGTCGATTCCTACGAGCAGTACTTC. Translated, it gives CASSSSPGVDSYEQYF.

The sample holds a few counts of this clone. The V call is TRBV18, the J call TRBJ2-7; 8 bases fit TRBD1. Germline V gene lookup returns CDR1 KGHSH and CDR2 LQKENI. The trim removed 6 bases at V and 3 bases at J, leaving 4 bases unmatched. CDR3 length: 13 amino acids. The CDR3 region is CASSRQGFYEQYF. The CDR3 DNA follows: TGTGCCAGCTCCCGACAGGGGTTCTACGAGCAGTACTTC.

The V and J genes are TRBV28 and TRBJ1-1, with 7 nucleotides matching TRBD1. This CDR3 spans 15 amino acids. V shed 6 bases and J 2 bases; nucleotides not matched to a gene: 9. Germline V gives CDR1 MDHEN, CDR2 SYDVKM. CDR3 in amino acids: CASRRDRVGNTEAFF. The CDR3 DNA follows: TGTGCCAGCAGAAGAGACAGGGTGGGAAACACTGAAGCTTTCTTT.

The J gene is TRBJ2-5, the V gene TRBV2, with D possibly being TRBD2 (5 bases). CDR3 size: 15 residues. CDR1 and CDR2 from the germline V gene are SNHLY and FYNNEI. Trimming left V 6 bases short and J 1 base short, with 15 bases between. The CDR3 loop reads CASSPLRLPQETQYF. DNA for the CDR3: TGTGCCAGCAGCCCCCTTAGACTACCCCAAGAGACCCAGTACTTC. Drawing the rest from reference TRBV2 and TRBJ2-5, the complete variable domain is EPEVTQTPSHQVTQMGQEVILRCVPISNHLYFYWYRQILGQKVEFLVSFYNNEISEKSEIFDDQFSVERPDGSNFTLKIRSTKLEDSAMYFCASSPLRLPQETQYFGPGTRLLVL.

The V and J genes are TRBV7-3 and TRBJ2-3, with 7 bases matching TRBD2. Trimming cost V 5 bases and J 4 bases; bases outside gene matches: 9. The germline V gene has CDR1 SGHTA and CDR2 FQGTGA. The CDR3 consists of 15 residues. Here the CDR3 DNA reads TGTGCCAGCAGCCCTCGAGCAAGCGGGGCAGATACGCAGTATTTT. Amino acid sequence: CASSPRASGADTQYF.

V gene TRBV29-1 combines with J gene TRBJ1-2; D call uncertain. Between the trimmed V and J ends, which lost 2 bases and 8 bases, there was a span of 12 bases. Germline V CDR1 and CDR2: SQVTM, ANQGSEA. The CDR3 sequence is 12 residues long. The CDR3 DNA is TGCAGCGTTGAATCCTTAGAGGAGGGCTACACCTTC. Protein product: CSVESLEEGYTF.

The chain links TRBV5-6 to TRBJ1-1; 7 bases are a match to TRBD1. Germline V gene sequence: CDR1 SGHDT, CDR2 YYEEEE. Trimming cost V 4 bases and J 1 base; bases outside gene matches: 1. The CDR3 is made up of 13 amino acids. CDR3 coding DNA: TGTGCCAGCAGCCGACAGGGGAACACTGAAGCTTTCTTT. It is translated as CASSRQGNTEAFF.